Listed below are T cell receptor beta chains from one sample, sequenced in a study of blood T cell repertoires in COVID-19. Clones were sequenced by immunoSEQ multiplex PCR, and TCRdb holds only the in-frame ones, with some missing. The sample has 390,000 or so clones, about 90% seen once. Source material: peripheral blood. Receptors were obtained from a woman aged 25 to 45 with COVID-19, enrolled during active disease. Each CDR3 is given without its conserved first and last residue. A D gene is named only where the DNA matches it firmly. Expanded clones are given a class, and other clones once, few, many or no size at all.

d_gene	v_gene	j_gene	abundance	CDR3aa
TRBD1	TRBV24-1	TRBJ2-5	once	ATSDGQGALETQY
TRBD2	TRBV10-3	TRBJ2-2	.	AILPYPRGGGTGELF
.	TRBV21-1	TRBJ2-1	many	ASSKRLRASYNEQF
.	TRBV5-4	TRBJ1-6	.	ASSPRLSPNNSPLH
TRBD1	TRBV9	TRBJ2-1	.	ASSKGTGVSNEQF
TRBD1	TRBV28	TRBJ1-2	once	ASTQQGSGYT
TRBD2	TRBV6-2/TRBV6-3	TRBJ2-1	.	ASSYEASGGAPYNEQF
.	TRBV28	TRBJ2-7	.	ASSPGGYEQY
TRBD2	TRBV18	TRBJ2-2	.	ASSPQAGGTNTGELF
.	TRBV6-4	TRBJ2-1	.	ASSVAQGGKYNEQF
.	TRBV7-9	TRBJ1-2	.	ASSFRVDIGRDGYT
.	TRBV7-6	TRBJ2-5	.	ASSPPAWSETQY
TRBD1	TRBV5-1	TRBJ2-2	.	ASSYPTGHETGELF
.	TRBV5-5	TRBJ1-5	.	ASSALQGSQPQH